A single sample is the source of the 8 T cell receptor beta chains below, sequenced in a study of cytomegalovirus exposure and HLA in healthy donors. PCR used 60 Vbeta primers and 13 Jbeta primers. Method: immunoSEQ multiplex PCR; TCRdb's copy keeps in-frame clones and lacks some. The sample shows about 200,000 clones, about 12% of them seen only once. The specimen sequenced was PBMCs. The receptors originated from a man in his forties or fifties in good health and CMV-seropositive.

There are a few counts of this clone. V and J are TRBV18 and TRBJ2-1; unclear D gene. Deletions cut 3 bases from V and 2 bases from J, with 11 bases between. The CDR3 sequence is 15 residues long. The V gene's germline CDR1 is KGHSH and CDR2 LQKENI. The CDR3 nucleotides are TGTGCCAGCTCACCTCTAGACTTTGCCTACAATGAGCAGTTCTTC. The encoded protein is CASSPLDFAYNEQFF.

Comments on this clone: Likely a read error: the CDR3 ends without its conserved phenylalanine or tryptophan. The V gene is TRBV4-1, the J gene TRBJ1-4, with D hard to call. This CDR3 has 16 amino acids. Germline values: CDR1 MGHRA, CDR2 YSYEKL. The CDR3, as DNA: TGCGCAAGCAGCCCCTACGAGGGTATTACTAATGAAAAACTGTTTGTT. It is translated as CASSPYEGITNEKLFV.

This clone has more than one count but fewer than ten. The chain uses TRBV7-8 and TRBJ2-7; a weak D match, TRBD1 (5 bases). CDR3 length: 15 residues. Trimming cost V 0 bases and J 2 bases, with 11 bases left between them. The germline gives CDR1 SGHVS, CDR2 FQNEAQ. The CDR3 DNA reads TGTGCCAGCAGCTTAGCGGGGCAAACCACCTACGAGCAGTACGTC. Translation: CASSLAGQTTYEQYV.

This chain uses TRBV4-1 with TRBJ1-6; 11 bases match TRBD1. V trimming: 3 bases; J trimming: 7 bases; junction bases outside the gene matches: 5. Germline assignment: CDR1 MGHRA and CDR2 YSYEKL. This CDR3 is built from 16 residues. The CDR3 region has the DNA TGCGCCAGCAGCCAGGCCCGGGACAGGGGGAATTCACCCCTCCACTTT. Amino acid sequence: CASSQARDRGNSPLHF.

This clone was counted between two and nine times. This rearrangement joins TRBV6-5 to TRBJ2-7, with 7 bases lining up with TRBD1. V shed 6 bases, J shed 7 bases, and the junction held 15 bases outside the gene matches. Germline values: CDR1 MNHEY, CDR2 SVGAGI. This CDR3 has 15 amino acids. In DNA, the CDR3 is TGTGCCAGCAGCGAGAGAGGGGGCATCTCCCGGGAGCAGTACTTC. Its protein product is CASSERGGISREQYF.

This clone was counted between two and nine times. V usage is TRBV6-5 and J usage is TRBJ2-2; 7 bases match TRBD1. CDR1 MNHEY and CDR2 SVGAGI come from the germline V gene. The V segment lost 4 bases and the J segment 4 bases; nucleotides outside the gene matches: 3. This CDR3 spans 14 amino acids. For the CDR3, the DNA is TGTGCCAGCAGTTCTCAGGGGGTCACCGGGGAGCTGTTTTTT. Residues: CASSSQGVTGELFF.

The chain combines TRBV10-3 with TRBJ1-2, with 8 bases aligning to TRBD1. With V trimmed by 0 bases and J by 3 bases, 3 bases remained unmatched. Germline assignment: CDR1 ENHRY and CDR2 SYGVKD. The CDR3 has 15 residues. The CDR3 region has the DNA TGTGCCATCAGTGAGTCCTTACAGGGGGACTATGGCTACACCTTC. Its protein product is CAISESLQGDYGYTF.

The J gene is TRBJ2-7, the V gene TRBV19; 8 bases match TRBD2. Germline V gives CDR1 LNHDA, CDR2 SQIVND (reference sequence). V lost 5 bases to trimming and J lost 3 bases; unmatched junction nucleotides: 9. There are 15 residues in the CDR3. The CDR3 is CASSRERGKYYEQYF. The CDR3 DNA reads TGTGCCAGTAGTCGGGAGCGGGGGAAATACTACGAGCAGTACTTC.